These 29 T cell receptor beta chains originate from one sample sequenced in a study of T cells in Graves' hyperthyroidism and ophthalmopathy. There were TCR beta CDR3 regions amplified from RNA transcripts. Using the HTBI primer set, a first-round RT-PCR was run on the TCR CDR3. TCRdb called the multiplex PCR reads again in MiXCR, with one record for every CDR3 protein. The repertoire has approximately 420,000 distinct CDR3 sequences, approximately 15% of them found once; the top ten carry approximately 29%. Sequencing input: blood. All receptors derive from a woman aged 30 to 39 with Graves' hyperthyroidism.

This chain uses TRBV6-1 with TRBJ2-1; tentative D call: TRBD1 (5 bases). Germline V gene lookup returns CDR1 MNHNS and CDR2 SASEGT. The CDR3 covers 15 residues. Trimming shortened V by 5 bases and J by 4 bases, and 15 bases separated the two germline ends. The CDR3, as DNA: TGTGCCAGCAGTCACTCCGACAGAGCATACAATGAGCAGTTCTTC. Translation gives CASSHSDRAYNEQFF.

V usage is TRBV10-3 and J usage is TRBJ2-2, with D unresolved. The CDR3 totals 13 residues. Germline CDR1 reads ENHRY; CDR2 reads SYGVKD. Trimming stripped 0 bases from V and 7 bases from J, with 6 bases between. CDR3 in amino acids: CAISESRVGELFF. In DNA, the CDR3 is TGTGCCATCAGTGAGTCGAGAGTCGGGGAGCTGTTTTTT.

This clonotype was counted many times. For the CDR3, the DNA is TGTGCCAGCTCACCACCGACAGGGAGGGAGACCCAGTACTTC. This gives the protein CASSPPTGRETQYF. The chain links TRBV18 to TRBJ2-5; weak D call: TRBD1 (7 bases). Germline lookup yields CDR1 KGHSH and CDR2 LQKENI. V shed 0 bases and J shed 5 bases, with 10 bases lying between them. This CDR3 is 14 amino acids long.

The CDR3 bases are TGTGCCAGCAGCTTAGATAGGAACGGGGTAGCCAAAAACATTCAGTACTTC. Translation gives CASSLDRNGVAKNIQYF. The rearrangement joins TRBV7-2 to TRBJ2-4; possible D gene TRBD2, 5 bases. The V gene's germline CDR1 is SGHTA and CDR2 FQGNSA. The CDR3 runs 17 residues. Trimming stripped 1 base from V and 0 bases from J, with 13 bases between.

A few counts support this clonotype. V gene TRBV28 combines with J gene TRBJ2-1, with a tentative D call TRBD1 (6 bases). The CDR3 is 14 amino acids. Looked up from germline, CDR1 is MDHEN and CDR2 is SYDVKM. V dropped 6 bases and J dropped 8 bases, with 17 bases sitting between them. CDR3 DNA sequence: TGTGCCAGCAGCCGTGACGGGACAATCGATGAGCAGTTCTTC. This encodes CASSRDGTIDEQFF. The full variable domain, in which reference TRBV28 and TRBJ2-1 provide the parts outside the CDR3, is DVKVTQSSRYLVKRTGEKVFLECVQDMDHENMFWYRQDPGLGLRLIYFSYDVKMKEKGDIPEGYSVSREKKERFSLILESASTNQTSMYLCASSRDGTIDEQFFGPGTRLTVL.

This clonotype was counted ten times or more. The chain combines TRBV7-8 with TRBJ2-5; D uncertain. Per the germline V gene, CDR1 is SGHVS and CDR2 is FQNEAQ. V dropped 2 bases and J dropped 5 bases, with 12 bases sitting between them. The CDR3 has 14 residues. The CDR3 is CASSLTLPPETQYF. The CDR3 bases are TGTGCCAGCAGCTTAACCCTCCCCCCTGAGACCCAGTACTTC.

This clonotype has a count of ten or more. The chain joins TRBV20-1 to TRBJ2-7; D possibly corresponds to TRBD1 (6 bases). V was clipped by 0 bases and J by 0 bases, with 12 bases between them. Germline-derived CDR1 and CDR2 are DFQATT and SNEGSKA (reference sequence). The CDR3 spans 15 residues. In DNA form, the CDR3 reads TGCAGTGCTAGAGACCCAAGGGGGATCTCCTACGAGCAGTACTTC. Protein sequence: CSARDPRGISYEQYF.

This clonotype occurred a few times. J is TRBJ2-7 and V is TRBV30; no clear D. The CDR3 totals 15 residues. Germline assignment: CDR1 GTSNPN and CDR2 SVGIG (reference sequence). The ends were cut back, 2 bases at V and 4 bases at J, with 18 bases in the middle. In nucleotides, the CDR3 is TGTGCCTGGAGTCCCTGGGTGGGCGGTGGTTACGAGCAGTACTTC. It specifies CAWSPWVGGGYEQYF.

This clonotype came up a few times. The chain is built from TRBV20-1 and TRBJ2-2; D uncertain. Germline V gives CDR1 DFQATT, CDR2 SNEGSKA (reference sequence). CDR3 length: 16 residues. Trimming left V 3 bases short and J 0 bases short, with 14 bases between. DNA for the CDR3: TGCAGTGCTAGGAAGCGAGGACGGGCGAACACCGGGGAGCTGTTTTTT. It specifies CSARKRGRANTGELFF.

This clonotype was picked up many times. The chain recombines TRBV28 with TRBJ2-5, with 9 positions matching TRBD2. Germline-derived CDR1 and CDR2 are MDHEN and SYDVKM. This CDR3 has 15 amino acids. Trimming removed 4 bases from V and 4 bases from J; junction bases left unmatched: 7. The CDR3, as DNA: TGTGCCAGCAGTTCTCAGGCGGGAGGGGGAGAGACCCAGTACTTC. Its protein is CASSSQAGGGETQYF.

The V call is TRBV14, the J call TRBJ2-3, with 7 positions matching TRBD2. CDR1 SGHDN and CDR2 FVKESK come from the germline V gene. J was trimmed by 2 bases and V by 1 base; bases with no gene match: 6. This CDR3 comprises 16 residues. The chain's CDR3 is CASSQVYGRPTDTQYF. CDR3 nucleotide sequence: TGTGCCAGCAGCCAAGTTTACGGGAGGCCCACAGATACGCAGTATTTT.

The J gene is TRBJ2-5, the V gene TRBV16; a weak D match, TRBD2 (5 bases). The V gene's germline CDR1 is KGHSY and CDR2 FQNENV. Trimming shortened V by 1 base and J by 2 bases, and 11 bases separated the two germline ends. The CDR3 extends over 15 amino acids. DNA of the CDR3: TGTGCCAGCAGCCAATGGATGGCGGGTCAAGAGACCCAGTACTTC. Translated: CASSQWMAGQETQYF.

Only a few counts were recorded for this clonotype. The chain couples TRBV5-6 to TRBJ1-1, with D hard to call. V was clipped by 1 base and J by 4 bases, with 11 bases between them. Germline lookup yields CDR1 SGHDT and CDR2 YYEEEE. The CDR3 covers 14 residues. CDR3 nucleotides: TGTGCCAGCAGCTTGCGGGCGGTGCCCACTGAAGCTTTCTTT. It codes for CASSLRAVPTEAFF.

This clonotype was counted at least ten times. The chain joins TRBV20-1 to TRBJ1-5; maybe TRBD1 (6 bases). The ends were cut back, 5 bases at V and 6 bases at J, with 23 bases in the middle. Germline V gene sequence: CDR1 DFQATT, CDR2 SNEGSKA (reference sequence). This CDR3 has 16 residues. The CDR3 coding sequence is TGCAGTGCTCGCAGACAGGCGGGGAGAGGACGTCAGCCCCAGCATTTT. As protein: CSARRQAGRGRQPQHF.

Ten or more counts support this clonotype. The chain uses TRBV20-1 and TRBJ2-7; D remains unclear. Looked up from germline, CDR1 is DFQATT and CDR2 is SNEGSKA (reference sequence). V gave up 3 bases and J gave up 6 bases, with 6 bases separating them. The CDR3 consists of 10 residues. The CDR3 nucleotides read TGCAGTGCTAGGGAGCGCGAGCAGTACTTC. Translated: CSAREREQYF.

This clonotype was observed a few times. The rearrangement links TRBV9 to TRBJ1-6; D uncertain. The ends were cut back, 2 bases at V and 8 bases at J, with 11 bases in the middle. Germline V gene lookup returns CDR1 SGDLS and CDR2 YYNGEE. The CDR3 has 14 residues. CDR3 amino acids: CASSVGVGDSPLHF. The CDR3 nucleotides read TGTGCCAGCAGCGTTGGGGTTGGTGATTCACCCCTCCACTTT.

The DNA of the CDR3 is TGTGCCAGCAGCCAAACCCGGGACTACGCTCGTCTTCGGCAGTTCTTC. This sequence encodes CASSQTRDYARLRQFF. The V gene is TRBV3-1, the J gene TRBJ2-1, with TRBD2 matching 7 bases. This CDR3 spans 16 amino acids. The V gene's germline CDR1 is LGHDT and CDR2 YNNKEL (reference sequence). The V gene end was trimmed by 2 bases and the J gene end by 12 bases; junction bases not matched to a gene: 16.

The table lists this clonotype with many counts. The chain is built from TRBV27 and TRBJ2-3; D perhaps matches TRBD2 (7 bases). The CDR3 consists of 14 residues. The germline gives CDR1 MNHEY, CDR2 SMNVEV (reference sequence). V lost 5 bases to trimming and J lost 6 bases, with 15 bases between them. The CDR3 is CASSLADSGDTQYF. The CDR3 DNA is TGTGCCAGCAGTCTAGCGGACAGCGGGGATACGCAGTATTTT.

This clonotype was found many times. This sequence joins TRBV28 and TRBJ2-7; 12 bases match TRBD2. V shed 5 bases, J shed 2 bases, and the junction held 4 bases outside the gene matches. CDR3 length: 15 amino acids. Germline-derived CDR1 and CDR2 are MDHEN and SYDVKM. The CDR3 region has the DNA TGTGCCAGCAGTCCTGCTAGCGGGAGGGCCTACGAGCAGTACTTC. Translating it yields CASSPASGRAYEQYF.

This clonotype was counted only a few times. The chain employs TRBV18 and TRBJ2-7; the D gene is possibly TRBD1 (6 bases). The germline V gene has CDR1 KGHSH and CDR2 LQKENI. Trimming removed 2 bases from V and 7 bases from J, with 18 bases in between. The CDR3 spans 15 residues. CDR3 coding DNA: TGTGCCAGCTCACCAATGGGGGCGACATATTCAGAGCAGTACTTC. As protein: CASSPMGATYSEQYF.

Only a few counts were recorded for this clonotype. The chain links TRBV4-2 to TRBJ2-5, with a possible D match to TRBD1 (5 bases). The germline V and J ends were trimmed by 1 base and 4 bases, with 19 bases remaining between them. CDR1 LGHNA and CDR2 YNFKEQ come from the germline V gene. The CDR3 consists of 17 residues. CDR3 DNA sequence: TGTGCCAGCAGCCAAGCCGACAGCCAAAAAGGAACAGAGACCCAGTACTTC. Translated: CASSQADSQKGTETQYF.

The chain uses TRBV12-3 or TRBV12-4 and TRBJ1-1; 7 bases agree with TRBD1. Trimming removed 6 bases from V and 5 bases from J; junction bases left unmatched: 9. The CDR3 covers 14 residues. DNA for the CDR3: TGTGCCAGCAGGGCAGACAGGGAAATAACTGAAGCTTTCTTT. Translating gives CASRADREITEAFF.

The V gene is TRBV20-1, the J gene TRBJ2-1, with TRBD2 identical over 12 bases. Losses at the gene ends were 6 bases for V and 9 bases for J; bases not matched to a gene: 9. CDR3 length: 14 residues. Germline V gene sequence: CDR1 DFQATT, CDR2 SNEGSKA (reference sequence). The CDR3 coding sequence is TGCAGTGCGCGGACTAGCGGGAAGCGGGGTGAGCAGTTCTTC. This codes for CSARTSGKRGEQFF.

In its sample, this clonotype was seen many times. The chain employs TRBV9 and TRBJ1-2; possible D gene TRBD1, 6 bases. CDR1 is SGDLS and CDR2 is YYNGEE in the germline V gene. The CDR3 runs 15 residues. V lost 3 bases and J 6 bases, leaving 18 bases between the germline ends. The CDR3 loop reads CASSETGTRDDGYTF. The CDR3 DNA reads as TGTGCCAGCAGCGAAACAGGGACAAGGGACGATGGCTACACCTTC. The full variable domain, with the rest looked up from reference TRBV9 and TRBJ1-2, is DSGVTQTPKHLITATGQRVTLRCSPRSGDLSVYWYQQSLDQGLQFLIQYYNGEERAKGNILERFSAQQFPDLHSELNLSSLELGDSALYFCASSETGTRDDGYTFGSGTRLTVV.

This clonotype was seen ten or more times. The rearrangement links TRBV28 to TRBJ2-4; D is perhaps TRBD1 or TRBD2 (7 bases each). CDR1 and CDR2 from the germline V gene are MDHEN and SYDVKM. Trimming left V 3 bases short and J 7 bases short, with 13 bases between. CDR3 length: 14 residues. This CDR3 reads CASSFQGGSNIQYF. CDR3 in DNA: TGTGCCAGCAGTTTCCAGGGGGGGTCTAACATTCAGTACTTC. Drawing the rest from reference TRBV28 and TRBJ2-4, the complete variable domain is DVKVTQSSRYLVKRTGEKVFLECVQDMDHENMFWYRQDPGLGLRLIYFSYDVKMKEKGDIPEGYSVSREKKERFSLILESASTNQTSMYLCASSFQGGSNIQYFGAGTRLSVL.

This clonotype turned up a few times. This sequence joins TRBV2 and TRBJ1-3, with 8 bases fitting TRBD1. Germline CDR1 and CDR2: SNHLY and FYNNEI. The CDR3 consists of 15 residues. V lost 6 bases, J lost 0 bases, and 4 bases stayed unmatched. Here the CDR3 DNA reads TGTGCCAGCAGAGCCGGGACAGGCTCTGGAAACACCATATATTTT. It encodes CASRAGTGSGNTIYF.

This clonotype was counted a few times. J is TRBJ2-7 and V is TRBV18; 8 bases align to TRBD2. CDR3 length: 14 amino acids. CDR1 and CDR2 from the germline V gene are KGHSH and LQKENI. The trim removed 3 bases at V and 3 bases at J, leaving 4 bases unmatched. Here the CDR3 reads CASSPSGTYYEQYF. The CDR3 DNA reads TGTGCCAGCTCACCTAGCGGGACCTACTACGAGCAGTACTTC.

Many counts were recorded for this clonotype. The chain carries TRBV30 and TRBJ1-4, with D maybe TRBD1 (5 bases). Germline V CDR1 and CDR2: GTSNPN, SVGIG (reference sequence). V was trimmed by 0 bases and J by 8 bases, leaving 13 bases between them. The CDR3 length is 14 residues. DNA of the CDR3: TGTGCCTGGAGTGTAACCAGGGAGGGAGAAAAACTGTTTTTT. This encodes CAWSVTREGEKLFF. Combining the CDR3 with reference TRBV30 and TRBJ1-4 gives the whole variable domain SQTIHQWPATLVQPVGSPLSLECTVEGTSNPNLYWYRQAAGRGLQLLFYSVGIGQISSEVPQNLSASRPQDRQFILSSKKLLLSDSGFYLCAWSVTREGEKLFFGSGTQLSVL.

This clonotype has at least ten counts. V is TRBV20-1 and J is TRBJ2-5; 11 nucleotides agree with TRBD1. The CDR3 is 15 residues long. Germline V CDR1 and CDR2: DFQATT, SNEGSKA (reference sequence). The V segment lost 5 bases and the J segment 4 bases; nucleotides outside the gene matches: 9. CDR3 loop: CSAHRPDRGPETQYF. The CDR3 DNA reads TGCAGTGCTCACCGACCGGACAGGGGGCCAGAGACCCAGTACTTC.